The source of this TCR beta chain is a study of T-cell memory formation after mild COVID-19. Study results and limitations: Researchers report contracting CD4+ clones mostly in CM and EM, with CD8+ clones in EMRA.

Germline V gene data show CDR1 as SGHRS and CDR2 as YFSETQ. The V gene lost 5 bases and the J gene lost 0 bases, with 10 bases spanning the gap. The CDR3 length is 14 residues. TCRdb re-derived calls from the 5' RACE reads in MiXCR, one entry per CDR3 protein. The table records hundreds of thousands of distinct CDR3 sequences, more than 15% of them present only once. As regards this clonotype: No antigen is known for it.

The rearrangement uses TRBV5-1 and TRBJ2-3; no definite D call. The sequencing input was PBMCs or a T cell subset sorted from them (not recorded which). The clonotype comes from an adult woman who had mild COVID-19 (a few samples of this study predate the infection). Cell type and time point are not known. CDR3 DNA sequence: TGCGCCAGCAGGTTGCAGCGAAGCACAGATACGCAGTATTTT. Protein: CASRLQRSTDTQYF.